This T cell receptor beta chain appears in the sequencing data of a study of shared clonotypes between healthy human individuals. This CDR3 has 13 residues. After removal of 4 bases from V and 4 bases from J, the junction contained 1 base not matched to a gene. Germline V gives CDR1 SGHTA, CDR2 FQGTGA. Of note for this clone: This may be a read error, as it is one base from a much larger clone. This sample includes further DNA sequences coding for the same CDR3.

Repertoires were generated with immunoSEQ multiplex PCR, while TCRdb's copy carries only in-frame clones and drops some. The table records more than 1 million clones, roughly 74% of them present only once. This clonotype originated in a man aged 18 to 35 in good health. Some clones in this sample may be carry-over from other donors' samples. The rearrangement uses TRBV7-3 and TRBJ1-2; 9 nucleotides match TRBD1. The sequenced sample consisted of memory CD4+ T cells from PBMCs. Subset reported: CD45RA-negative fraction. The CDR3 sequence: CASSSGQGYGYTF. The CDR3 DNA reads TGTGCCAGCAGCTCGGGACAGGGCTATGGCTACACCTTC.